The rows below give T cell receptor beta chains drawn from one sample of a study of technical replicates of blood from several donors. Produced via immunoSEQ multiplex PCR; TCRdb's table is partial and in-frame only. In the table there are tens of thousands of clones, around 96% of which are singletons. Sequencing was performed on T cells isolated from PBMCs. These receptors came from a human donor in good health. Both conserved end residues are part of each CDR3. Fields, in order: clone size, V gene, J gene, D gene, CDR3 protein. A D gene is named only where the DNA matches it firmly. The size entry is marked missing in some rows and otherwise reads once, few, many or a size class.

>-|TRBV5-4|TRBJ1-1|-
CASVFQGGGTEAFF
>-|TRBV27|TRBJ2-3|TRBD1
CASSLSGQLADTQYF
>-|TRBV7-9|TRBJ1-1|-
CASSLTSAGTEAFF
>-|TRBV5-1|TRBJ2-3|TRBD2
CASSSGRAPSTDTQYF
>-|TRBV19|TRBJ1-1|-
CASTGTGGPRTEAFF
>-|TRBV10-3|TRBJ2-7|-
CAISQTDIYYEQYF
>-|TRBV5-1|TRBJ2-7|TRBD2
CASMALAGSYEQYF
>once|TRBV9|TRBJ1-2|-
CASSSNSGHTF
>-|TRBV4-1|TRBJ1-2|TRBD1
CASSRGQAMGYGYTF
>-|TRBV14|TRBJ1-1|TRBD1
CASSQRDSGAFF
>once|TRBV11-2|TRBJ1-4|TRBD1
CASSWGQFNEKLFF
>-|TRBV6-5|TRBJ1-1|-
CASIRDTEAFF
>-|TRBV6-5|TRBJ1-1|TRBD1
CASSYERDRVIFF
>once|TRBV28|TRBJ2-7|TRBD1
CASSPGQGAYEQYF
>-|TRBV7-9|TRBJ2-3|-
CASSFTGRADTQYF
>-|TRBV5-1|TRBJ2-7|TRBD1
CASSGTGTGLPYEQYF
>-|TRBV7-8|TRBJ1-1|TRBD1
CASSFGTGAVGAFF
>-|TRBV6-1|TRBJ2-2|TRBD1
CAKKPGQGSTGELFF
>-|TRBV29-1|TRBJ1-1|-
CSVEGRLNAEAFF
>-|TRBV4-2|TRBJ1-1|-
CASSQVGSGNGNTEAFF
>-|TRBV7-6|TRBJ1-5|-
CASSLSAEIRYGPQHF
>-|TRBV4-1|TRBJ2-7|TRBD2
CASSRAGDFYEQYF
>-|TRBV19|TRBJ2-5|TRBD1
CASSFLLGQGGQETQYF
>-|TRBV28|TRBJ2-3|TRBD2
CASSSRDYTDTQYF
>-|TRBV29-1|TRBJ2-7|TRBD2
CSVEDRPSGRALYEQYF
>-|TRBV5-4|TRBJ1-4|TRBD1
CASSRDRGHEKLFF
>-|TRBV11-3|TRBJ2-7|-
CASSLDGKYEQYF
>-|TRBV11-2|TRBJ2-3|TRBD2
CASSPSGRTHTDTQYF
>-|TRBV5-1|TRBJ2-5|TRBD2
CASSLARTGLLQETQYF
>-|TRBV6-6|TRBJ2-7|TRBD2
CASSYGLAAYEQYF
>-|TRBV11-2|TRBJ2-5|-
CASSQTGKETQYF
>few|TRBV5-1|TRBJ1-2|TRBD1
CASSLAEGQGMGGYTF
>-|TRBV25-1|TRBJ1-2|TRBD1
CASSRDRDGYTF
>-|TRBV13|TRBJ1-2|TRBD1
CASSRTGGDYGYTF
>-|TRBV27|TRBJ2-1|TRBD1
CASSPTGNNEQFF
>-|TRBV28|TRBJ2-3|TRBD1
CASRPDRGTDTQYF
>-|TRBV15|TRBJ2-5|-
CATSPLGLKTQYF
>-|TRBV29-1|TRBJ2-7|TRBD2
CSAGTSGTYEQYF
>-|TRBV19|TRBJ1-4|TRBD1
CASSGEVRGINEKLFF
>-|TRBV4-1|TRBJ2-3|TRBD2
CASSQVFLAGADTQYF
>-|TRBV7-2|TRBJ2-7|-
CASSSAVRAYEQYF
>-|TRBV4-1|TRBJ2-7|-
CASSQLPVRESAYEQYF
>-|TRBV27|TRBJ1-5|TRBD1
CASSRDREDQPQHF
>-|TRBV28|TRBJ1-2|-
CASSLMSGRGYGYTF
>-|TRBV19|TRBJ2-3|TRBD2
CASSIVASGSADTQYF
>-|TRBV7-8|TRBJ1-4|-
CASRWGPLDNSNEKLFF